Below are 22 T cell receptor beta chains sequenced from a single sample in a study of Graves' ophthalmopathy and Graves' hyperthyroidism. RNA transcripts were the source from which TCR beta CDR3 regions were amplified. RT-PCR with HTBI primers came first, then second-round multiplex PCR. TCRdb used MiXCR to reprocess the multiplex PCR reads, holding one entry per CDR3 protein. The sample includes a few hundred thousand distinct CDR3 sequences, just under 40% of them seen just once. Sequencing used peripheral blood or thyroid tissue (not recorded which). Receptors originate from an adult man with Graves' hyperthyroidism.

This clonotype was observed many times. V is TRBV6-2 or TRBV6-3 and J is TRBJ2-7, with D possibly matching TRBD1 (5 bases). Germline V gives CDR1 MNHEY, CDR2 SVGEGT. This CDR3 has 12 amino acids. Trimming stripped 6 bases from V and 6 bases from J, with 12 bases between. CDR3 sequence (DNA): TGTGCCAGCAGAACAGGAGTCCGCGAGCAGTACTTC. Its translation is CASRTGVREQYF.

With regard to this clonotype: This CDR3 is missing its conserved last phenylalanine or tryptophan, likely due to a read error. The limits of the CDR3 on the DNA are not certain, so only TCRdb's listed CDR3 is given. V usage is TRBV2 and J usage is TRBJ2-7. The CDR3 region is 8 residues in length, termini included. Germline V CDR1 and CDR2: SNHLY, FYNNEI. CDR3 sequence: CASSETLP.

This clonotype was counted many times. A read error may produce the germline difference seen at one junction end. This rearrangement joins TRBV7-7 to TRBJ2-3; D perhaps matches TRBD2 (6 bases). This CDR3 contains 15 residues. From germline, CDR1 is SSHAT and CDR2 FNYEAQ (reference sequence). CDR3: CASSPHGTLTDTQYF. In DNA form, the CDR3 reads TGTGCTAGCAGCCCACACGGGACTCTCACAGATACGCAGTATTTT.

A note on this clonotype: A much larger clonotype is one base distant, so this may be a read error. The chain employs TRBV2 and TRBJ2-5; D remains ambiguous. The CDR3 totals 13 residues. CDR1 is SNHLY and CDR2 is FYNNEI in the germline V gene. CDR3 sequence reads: CASSVGIQETQCF. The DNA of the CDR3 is TGTGCCAGCAGCGTTGGGATCCAAGAGACCCAGTGCTTC.

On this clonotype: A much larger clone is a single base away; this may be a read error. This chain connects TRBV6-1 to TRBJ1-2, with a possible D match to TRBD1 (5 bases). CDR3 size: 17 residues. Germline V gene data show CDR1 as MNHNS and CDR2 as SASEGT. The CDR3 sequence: CASNSGGLILTNYGYAF. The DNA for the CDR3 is TGTGCCAGCAACAGTGGGGGTCTAATTTTAACTAACTATGGCTACGCCTTC.

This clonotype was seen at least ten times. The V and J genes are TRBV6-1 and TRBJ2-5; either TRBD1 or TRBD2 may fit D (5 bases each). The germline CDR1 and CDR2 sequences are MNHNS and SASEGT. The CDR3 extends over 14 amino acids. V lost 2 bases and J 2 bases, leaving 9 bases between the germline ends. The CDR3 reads CASSESWGQETQYF. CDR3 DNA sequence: TGTGCCAGCAGTGAATCGTGGGGGCAAGAGACCCAGTACTTC.

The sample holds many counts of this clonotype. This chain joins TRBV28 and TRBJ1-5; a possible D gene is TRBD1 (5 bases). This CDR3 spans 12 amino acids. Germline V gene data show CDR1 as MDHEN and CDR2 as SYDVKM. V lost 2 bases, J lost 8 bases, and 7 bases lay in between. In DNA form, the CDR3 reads TGTGCCAGCAGTTTACAAGGGGAGCCCCAGCATTTT. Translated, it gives CASSLQGEPQHF.

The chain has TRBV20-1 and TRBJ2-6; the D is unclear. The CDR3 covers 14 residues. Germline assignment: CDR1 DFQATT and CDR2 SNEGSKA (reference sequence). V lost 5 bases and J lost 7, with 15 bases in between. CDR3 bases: TGCAGTGCTCTGACACCGATAGGAGCCAACGTCCTGACTTTC. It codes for CSALTPIGANVLTF.

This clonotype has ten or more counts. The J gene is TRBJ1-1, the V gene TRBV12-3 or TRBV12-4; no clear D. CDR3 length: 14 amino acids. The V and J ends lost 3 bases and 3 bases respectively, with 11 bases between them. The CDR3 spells CASSFWPTDTEAFF. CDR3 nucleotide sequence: TGTGCCAGCAGTTTCTGGCCGACGGACACTGAAGCTTTCTTT.

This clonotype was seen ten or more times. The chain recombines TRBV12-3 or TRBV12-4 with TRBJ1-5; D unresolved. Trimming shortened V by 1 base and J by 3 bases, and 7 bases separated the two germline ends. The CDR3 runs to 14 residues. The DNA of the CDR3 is TGTGCCAGCAGTTTAGACAGATTCAATCAGCCCCAGCATTTT. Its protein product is CASSLDRFNQPQHF.

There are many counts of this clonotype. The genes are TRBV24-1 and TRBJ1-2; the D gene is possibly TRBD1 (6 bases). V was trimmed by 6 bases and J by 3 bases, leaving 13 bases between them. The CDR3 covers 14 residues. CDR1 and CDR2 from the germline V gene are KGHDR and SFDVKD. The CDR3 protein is CATSLPNRDYGYTF. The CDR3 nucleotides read TGTGCCACCAGTCTCCCAAACAGGGACTATGGCTACACCTTC.

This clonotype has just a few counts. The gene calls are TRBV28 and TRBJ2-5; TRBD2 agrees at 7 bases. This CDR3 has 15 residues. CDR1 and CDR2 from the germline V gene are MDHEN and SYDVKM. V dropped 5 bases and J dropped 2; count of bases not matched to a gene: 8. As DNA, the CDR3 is TGTGCCAGCAGTCATGGGACTACGGTACAAGAGACCCAGTACTTC. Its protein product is CASSHGTTVQETQYF.

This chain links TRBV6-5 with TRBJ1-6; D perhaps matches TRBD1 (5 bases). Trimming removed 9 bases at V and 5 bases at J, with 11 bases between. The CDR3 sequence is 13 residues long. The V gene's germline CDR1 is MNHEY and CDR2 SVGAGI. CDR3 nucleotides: TGTGCCAGTGGCAGGGTGAATAATTCACCCCTCCACTTT. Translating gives CASGRVNNSPLHF.

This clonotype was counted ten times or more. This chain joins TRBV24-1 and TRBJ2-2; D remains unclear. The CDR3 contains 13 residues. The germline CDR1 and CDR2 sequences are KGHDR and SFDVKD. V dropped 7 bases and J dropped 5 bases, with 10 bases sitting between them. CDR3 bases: TGTGCCACCAGAGAGACTGCGACCGGGGAGCTGTTTTTT. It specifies CATRETATGELFF.

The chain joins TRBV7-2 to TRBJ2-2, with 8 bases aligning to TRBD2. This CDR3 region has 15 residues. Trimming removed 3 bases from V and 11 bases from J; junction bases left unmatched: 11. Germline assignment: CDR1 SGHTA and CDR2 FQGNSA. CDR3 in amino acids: CASSLTSVPIDELFF. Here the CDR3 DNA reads TGTGCCAGCAGCTTGACTAGCGTTCCTATCGATGAGCTGTTTTTT.

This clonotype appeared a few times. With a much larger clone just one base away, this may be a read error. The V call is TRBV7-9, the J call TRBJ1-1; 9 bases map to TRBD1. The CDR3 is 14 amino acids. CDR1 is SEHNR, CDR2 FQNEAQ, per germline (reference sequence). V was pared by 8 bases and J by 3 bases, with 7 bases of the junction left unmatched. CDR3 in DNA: TGTGCCAGCGGACGACAGGGGGGGGACACTGAAGCTTTCTTT. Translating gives CASGRQGGDTEAFF.

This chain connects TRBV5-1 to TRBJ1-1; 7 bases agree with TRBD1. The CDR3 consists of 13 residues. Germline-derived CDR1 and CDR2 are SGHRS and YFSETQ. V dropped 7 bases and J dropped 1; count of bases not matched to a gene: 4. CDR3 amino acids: CASAGTENTEAFF. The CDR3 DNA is TGCGCCAGCGCCGGGACAGAGAACACTGAAGCTTTCTTT.

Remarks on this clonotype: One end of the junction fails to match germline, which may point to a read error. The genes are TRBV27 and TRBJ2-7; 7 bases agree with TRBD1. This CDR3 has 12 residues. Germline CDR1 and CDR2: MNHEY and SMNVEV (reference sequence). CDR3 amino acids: CASSTTGTVDFF. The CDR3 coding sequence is TGTGCCAGCAGTACAACCGGGACAGTTGACTTCTTC.

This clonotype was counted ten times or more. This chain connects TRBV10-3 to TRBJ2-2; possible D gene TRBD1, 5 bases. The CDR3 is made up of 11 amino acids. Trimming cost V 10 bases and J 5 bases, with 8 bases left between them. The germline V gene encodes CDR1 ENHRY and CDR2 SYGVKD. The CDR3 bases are TGTGCCACCGGACATACCGGGGAGCTGTTTTTT. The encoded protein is CATGHTGELFF.

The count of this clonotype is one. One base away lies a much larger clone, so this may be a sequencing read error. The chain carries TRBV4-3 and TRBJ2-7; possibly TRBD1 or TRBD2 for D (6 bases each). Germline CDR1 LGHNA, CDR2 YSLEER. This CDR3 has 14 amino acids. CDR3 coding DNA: TGCGCCAGCACCCAAGTTACAGGGAGGAACGAGCAGTACTTC. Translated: CASTQVTGRNEQYF.

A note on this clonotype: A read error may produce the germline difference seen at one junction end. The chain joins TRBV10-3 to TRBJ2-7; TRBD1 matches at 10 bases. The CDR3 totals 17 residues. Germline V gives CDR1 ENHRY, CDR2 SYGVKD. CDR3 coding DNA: TGTGCCAGCAGTTACGACAGGGGGCCTAGTCCTTACTACGAGCAGCACTTC. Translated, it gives CASSYDRGPSPYYEQHF.

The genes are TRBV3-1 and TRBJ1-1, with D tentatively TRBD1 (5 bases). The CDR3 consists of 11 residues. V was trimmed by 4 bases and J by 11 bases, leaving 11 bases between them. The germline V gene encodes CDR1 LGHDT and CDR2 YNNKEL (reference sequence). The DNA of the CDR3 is TGTGCCAGCAGCCCTGGGGGGATGGCTTTCTTT. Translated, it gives CASSPGGMAFF. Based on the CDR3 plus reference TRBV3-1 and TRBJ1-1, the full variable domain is DTAVSQTPKYLVTQMGNDKSIKCEQNLGHDTMYWYKQDSKKFLKIMFSYNNKELIINETVPNRFSPKSPDKAHLNLHINSLELGDSAVYFCASSPGGMAFFGQGTRLTVV.